The entry below gives a single T cell receptor beta chain sequence along with its context. Its specific antigen is unknown. Base qualities are not provided; no much larger clone lies one nucleotide away. This entry comes from a study of T cell responses to AZD1222 COVID-19 vaccine (dated by TCRdb to about 2021). Concerning the study at large: Because spike-specific TCR depth and breadth did not differ between the two schedules, AZD1222 recipients who got a second dose at roughly 4 weeks were pooled with those who got a second dose at roughly 12 weeks. TCR sequencing was performed for 230 to 250 trial participants, of whom 200 to 220 were given two doses of AZD1222 and some 26 were given two doses of MenACWY control vaccine. Trial participants were enrolled by age into subgroups of 18-55, 56-69 and 70-plus years, and 148, 28 and 57 TCR-sequenced participants, respectively, were included in these subgroups. Summary of the overall study and its limitations: Conclusions about previously exposed vaccinees are limited because only a handful of AZD1222 recipients were SARS-CoV-2 seropositive at baseline. Participants were mostly white British and included more females than males, and it was suggested by the authors that clonal diversity may have been underestimated. The vaccine-associated CD4 TCRs covered the entire spike protein, and the dominant responses fell in regions 160-218 and 743-854. In the small 56-69-year group, the increase in depth fell short of significance, most likely because of low power. Reportedly, almost half of the unique spike-specific TCRs recognized epitopes lying outside the regions that are mutated in the B.1.351 and B.1.1.7 variants. Spike-specific TCR breadth and depth rose significantly after two AZD1222 doses compared with day 0 and with MenACWY recipients. Because no day 14 peak-response samples were available, repertoires were characterized only after the peak T cell response.

Relative to germline, V is 2 bases shorter and J is 5 bases shorter, with 6 bases between their ends. Via the germline V gene (reference sequence), CDR1 is MNHEY and CDR2 SMNVEV. The CDR3, cysteine through phenylalanine, is 13 amino acids long. The retained sequence is limited to the CDR3, 39 bases, with the frame set at the first base. The CDR3 regions of human TCRbeta chains were subjected to immunosequencing. For the original study's pipeline: Repertoire TCRs were matched against a reference library of SARS-CoV-2-specific TCRs generated with the MIRA antigen-specificity platform. Breadth was defined as the fraction of unique TCRs that were SARS-CoV-2-associated. Depth was defined as the fraction of total T cells that were SARS-CoV-2-associated. Using the MIRA data, each spike-specific TCR was assigned both to the spike region to which the TCR was reactive and to a CD4 or CD8 class. Log10-transformed breadth and depth values were compared by one-way ANOVA with Sidak's multiple comparisons tests. TCRdb holds this immuneACCESS table with in-frame rearrangements only. Some clones are missing; in checked studies, unresolved V genes explain under half, and the rest has no known cause. That table supplies the V and J calls and clone size; D and trimming were determined from the DNA. The table for this sample lists 96,000 or so clones; nearly 90% of them were counted only once. The top ten clonotypes cover 1.5% to 2% of the sample.

Read against the paper, the sample's time point label means: baseline before first vaccination. Samples from vaccinated people were obtained from the UK trials COV001 and COV002, which included a single-blind randomized controlled phase 2/3 trial of AZD1222 (ChAdOx1 nCoV-19) in healthy adults. For TCRbeta chain sequencing, PBMC samples were collected from trial participants at day 0 and at day 28 after the second dose. This TCR derives from an adult in good health. The sample in question was peripheral blood, obtained on day 0 of AZD1222 vaccination. The chain joins TRBV27 to TRBJ2-2; the D segment cannot be called with confidence. The DNA reads as follows: TGTGCCAGCAGTTTAATAGGGACCGGGGAGCTGTTTTTT. Its amino acids are CASSLIGTGELFF.